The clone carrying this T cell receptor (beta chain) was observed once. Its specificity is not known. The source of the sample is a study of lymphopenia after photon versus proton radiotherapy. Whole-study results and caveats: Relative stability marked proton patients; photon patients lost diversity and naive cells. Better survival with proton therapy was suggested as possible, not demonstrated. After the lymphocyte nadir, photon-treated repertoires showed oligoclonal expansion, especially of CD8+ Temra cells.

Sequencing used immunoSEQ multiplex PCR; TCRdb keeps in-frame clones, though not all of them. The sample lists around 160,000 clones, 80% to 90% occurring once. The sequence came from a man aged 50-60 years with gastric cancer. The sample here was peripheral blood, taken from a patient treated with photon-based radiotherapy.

The CDR3 here is CASSYKGSPYEQYF. The CDR3 nucleotides are TGTGCCAGCAGTTACAAGGGGAGCCCATACGAGCAGTACTTC. The chain joins TRBV6-5 to TRBJ2-7; D might be TRBD1 or TRBD2, each matching 5 bases. Germline V CDR1 and CDR2: MNHEY, SVGAGI. V was clipped by 2 bases and J by 4 bases, with 12 bases between them. This CDR3 contains 14 residues.